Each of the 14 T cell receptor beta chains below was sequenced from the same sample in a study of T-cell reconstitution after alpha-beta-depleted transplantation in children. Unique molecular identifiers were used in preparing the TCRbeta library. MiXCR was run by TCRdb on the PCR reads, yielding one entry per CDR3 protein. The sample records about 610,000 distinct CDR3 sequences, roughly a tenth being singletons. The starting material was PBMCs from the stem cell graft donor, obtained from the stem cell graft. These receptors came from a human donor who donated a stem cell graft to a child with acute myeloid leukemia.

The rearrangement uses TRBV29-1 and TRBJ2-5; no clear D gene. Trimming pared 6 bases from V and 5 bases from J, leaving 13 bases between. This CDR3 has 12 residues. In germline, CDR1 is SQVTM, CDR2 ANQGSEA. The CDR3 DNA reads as TGCAGCGTCCGCGTGGGCCGGGAGACCCAGTACTTC. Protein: CSVRVGRETQYF.

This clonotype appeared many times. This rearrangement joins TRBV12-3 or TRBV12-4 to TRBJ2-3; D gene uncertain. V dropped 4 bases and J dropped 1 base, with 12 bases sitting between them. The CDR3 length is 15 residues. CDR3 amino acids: CASSSAPGRTDTQYF. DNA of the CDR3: TGTGCCAGCAGTTCCGCTCCCGGACGCACAGATACGCAGTATTTT.

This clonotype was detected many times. CDR3 region: CSARRQGAGEQYF. The CDR3 DNA reads as TGCAGTGCTAGGAGACAGGGGGCGGGGGAGCAGTACTTC. J is TRBJ2-7 and V is TRBV20-1, with 10 positions matching TRBD1. Germline V gives CDR1 DFQATT, CDR2 SNEGSKA (reference sequence). The CDR3 has 13 amino acids. The ends lost 3 bases at V and 7 bases at J; junction bases unmatched: 6.

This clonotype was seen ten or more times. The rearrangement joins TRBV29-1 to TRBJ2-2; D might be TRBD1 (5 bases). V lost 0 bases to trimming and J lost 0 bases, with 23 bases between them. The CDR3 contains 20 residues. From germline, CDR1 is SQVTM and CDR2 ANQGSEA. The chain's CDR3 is CSVEDYQVGPRLTNTGELFF. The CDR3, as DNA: TGCAGCGTTGAAGACTATCAGGTGGGGCCCAGGCTTACGAACACCGGGGAGCTGTTTTTT.

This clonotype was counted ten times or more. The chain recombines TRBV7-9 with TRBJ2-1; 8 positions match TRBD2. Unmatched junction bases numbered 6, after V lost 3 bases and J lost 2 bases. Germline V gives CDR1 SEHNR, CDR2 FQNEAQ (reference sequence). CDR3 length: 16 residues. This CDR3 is CASSLTSGSAYNEQFF. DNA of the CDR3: TGTGCCAGCAGCTTGACGAGCGGGAGTGCCTACAATGAGCAGTTCTTC.

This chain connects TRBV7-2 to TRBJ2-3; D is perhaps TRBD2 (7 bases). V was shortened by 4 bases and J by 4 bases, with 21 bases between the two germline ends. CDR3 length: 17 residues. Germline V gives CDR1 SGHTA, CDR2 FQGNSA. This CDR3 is CASSSTGGRSNADTQYF. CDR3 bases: TGTGCCAGCAGCTCTACCGGGGGGCGAAGTAACGCAGATACGCAGTATTTT.

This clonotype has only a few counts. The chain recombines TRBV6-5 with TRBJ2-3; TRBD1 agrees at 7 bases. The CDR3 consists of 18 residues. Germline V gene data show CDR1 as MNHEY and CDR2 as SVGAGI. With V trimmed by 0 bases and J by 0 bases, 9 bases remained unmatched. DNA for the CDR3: TGTGCCAGCAGTTACTCACCCCGGGACAGAAAGAGCACAGATACGCAGTATTTT. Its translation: CASSYSPRDRKSTDTQYF.

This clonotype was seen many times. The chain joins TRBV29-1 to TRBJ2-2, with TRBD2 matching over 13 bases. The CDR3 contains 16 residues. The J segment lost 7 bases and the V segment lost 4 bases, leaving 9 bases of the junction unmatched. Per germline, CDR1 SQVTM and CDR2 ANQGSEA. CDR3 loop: CSVVSGLAGAYGELFF. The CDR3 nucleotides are TGCAGCGTTGTATCTGGACTAGCGGGAGCGTACGGGGAGCTGTTTTTT.

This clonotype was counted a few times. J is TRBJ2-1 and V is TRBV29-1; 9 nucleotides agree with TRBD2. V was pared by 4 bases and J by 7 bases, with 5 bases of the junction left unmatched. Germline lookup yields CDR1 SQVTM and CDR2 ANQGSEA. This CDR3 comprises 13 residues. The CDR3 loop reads CSVVWREGNEQFF. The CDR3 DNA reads TGCAGCGTTGTCTGGCGGGAGGGAAATGAGCAGTTCTTC.

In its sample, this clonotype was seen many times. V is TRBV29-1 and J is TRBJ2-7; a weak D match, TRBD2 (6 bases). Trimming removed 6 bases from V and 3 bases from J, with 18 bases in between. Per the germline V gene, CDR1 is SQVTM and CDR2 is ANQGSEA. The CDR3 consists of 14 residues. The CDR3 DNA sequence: TGCAGCGTCGCCACTAGCCCTGGGATCTACGAGCAGTACTTC. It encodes CSVATSPGIYEQYF.

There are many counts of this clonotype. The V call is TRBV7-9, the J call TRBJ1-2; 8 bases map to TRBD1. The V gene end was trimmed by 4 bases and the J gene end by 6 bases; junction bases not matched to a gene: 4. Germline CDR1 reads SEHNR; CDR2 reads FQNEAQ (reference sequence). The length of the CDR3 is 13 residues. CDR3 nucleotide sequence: TGTGCCAGCAGCTCGGGACAGGCCCATGGCTACACCTTC. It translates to CASSSGQAHGYTF.

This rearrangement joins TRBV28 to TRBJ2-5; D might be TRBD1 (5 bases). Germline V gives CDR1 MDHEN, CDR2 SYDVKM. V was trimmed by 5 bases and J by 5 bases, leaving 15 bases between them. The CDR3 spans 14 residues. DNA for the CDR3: TGTGCCAGCAGTGCAGGCGGCAGGGCGGAGACCCAGTACTTC. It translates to CASSAGGRAETQYF.

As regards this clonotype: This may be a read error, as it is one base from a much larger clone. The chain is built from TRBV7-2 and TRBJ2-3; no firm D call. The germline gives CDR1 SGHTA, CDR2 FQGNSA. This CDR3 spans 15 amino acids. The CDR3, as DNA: TGTGACAGCAGCTTAGTTGGTACTTTCACAGATACGCAGTATTTT. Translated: CDSSLVGTFTDTQYF.

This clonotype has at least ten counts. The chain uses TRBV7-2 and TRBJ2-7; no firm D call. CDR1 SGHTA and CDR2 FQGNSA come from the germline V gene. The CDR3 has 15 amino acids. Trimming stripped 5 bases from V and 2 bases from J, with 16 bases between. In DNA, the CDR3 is TGTGCCAGCAGCCTTGCCGGAACAGATGCCTACGAGCAGTACTTC. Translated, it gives CASSLAGTDAYEQYF.